This T cell receptor beta chain comes out of a study of T-cell memory formation after mild COVID-19. For the study at large: Largely donor-specific TCR clusters were found.

This clonotype has a handful of counts. Its antigen is unidentified. CDR1 is LGHDT and CDR2 is YNNKEL in the germline V gene (reference sequence). The V and J ends lost 8 bases and 6 bases respectively, with 16 bases between them. The CDR3 loop spans 14 amino acids. Study results and caveats: Some clones that responded were present in memory (sampled pre-infection), which suggests cross-reactive memory joined.

The TCR alpha and TCR beta cDNA libraries, bearing sample barcodes and UMIs, were generated by 5'RACE using constant-segment primers. MiXCR, applied by TCRdb to the 5' RACE reads, yields one record per CDR3 protein. The sample records about 340,000 distinct CDR3 sequences, 20% to 25% being singletons. Sequencing was carried out using PBMCs or a T cell subset sorted from them (not recorded which). The chain is built from TRBV3-1 and TRBJ2-2; D might be TRBD1 (6 bases). The TCR originated in a man younger than 35 who had mild COVID-19 (a few samples of this study predate the infection). Cell type and time point are not known. CDR3 residues: CASAGGALAGELFF. The CDR3 coding sequence is TGTGCCAGCGCTGGGGGCGCATTAGCCGGGGAGCTGTTTTTT.